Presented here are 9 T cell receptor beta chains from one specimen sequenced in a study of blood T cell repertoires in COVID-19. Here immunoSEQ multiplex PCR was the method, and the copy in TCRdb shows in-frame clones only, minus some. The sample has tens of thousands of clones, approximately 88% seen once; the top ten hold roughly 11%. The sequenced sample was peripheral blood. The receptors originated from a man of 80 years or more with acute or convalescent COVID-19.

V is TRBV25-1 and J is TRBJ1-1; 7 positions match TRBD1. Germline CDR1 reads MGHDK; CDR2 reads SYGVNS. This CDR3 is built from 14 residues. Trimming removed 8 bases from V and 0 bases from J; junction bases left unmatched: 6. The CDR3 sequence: CASARGQLNTEAFF. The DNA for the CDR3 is TGTGCCAGCGCCCGGGGACAGCTGAACACTGAAGCTTTCTTT.

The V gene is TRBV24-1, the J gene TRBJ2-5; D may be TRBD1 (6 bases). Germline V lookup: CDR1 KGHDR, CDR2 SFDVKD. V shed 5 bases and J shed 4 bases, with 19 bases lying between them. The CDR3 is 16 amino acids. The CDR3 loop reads CATSAQGSVGGETQYF. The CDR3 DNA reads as TGTGCCACCAGTGCCCAGGGGTCGGTAGGGGGAGAGACCCAGTACTTC.

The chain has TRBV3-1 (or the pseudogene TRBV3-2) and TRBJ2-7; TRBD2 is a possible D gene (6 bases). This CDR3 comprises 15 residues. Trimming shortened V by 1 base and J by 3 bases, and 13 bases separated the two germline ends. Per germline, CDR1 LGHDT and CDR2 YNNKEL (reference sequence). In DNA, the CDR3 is TGTGCCAGCAGCCAAGTAGCTAGCGAAAACTACGAGCAGTACTTC. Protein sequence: CASSQVASENYEQYF.

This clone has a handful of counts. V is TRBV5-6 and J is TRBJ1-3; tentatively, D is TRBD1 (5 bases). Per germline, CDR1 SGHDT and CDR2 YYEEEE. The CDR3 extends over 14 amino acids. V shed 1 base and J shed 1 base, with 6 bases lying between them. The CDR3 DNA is TGTGCCAGCAGCTTGCGGGGGTCTGGAAACACCATATATTTT. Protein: CASSLRGSGNTIYF.

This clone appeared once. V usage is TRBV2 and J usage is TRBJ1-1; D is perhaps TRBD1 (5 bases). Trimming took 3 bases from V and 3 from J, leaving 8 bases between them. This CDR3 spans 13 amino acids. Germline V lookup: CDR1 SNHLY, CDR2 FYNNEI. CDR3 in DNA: TGTGCCAGCAGTGACCAGGGATACACTGAAGCTTTCTTT. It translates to CASSDQGYTEAFF.

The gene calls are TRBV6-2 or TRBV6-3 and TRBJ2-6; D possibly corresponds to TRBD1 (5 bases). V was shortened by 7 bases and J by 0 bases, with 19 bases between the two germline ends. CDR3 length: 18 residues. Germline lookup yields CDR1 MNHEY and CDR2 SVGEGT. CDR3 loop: CASNPLPGMSSGANVLTF. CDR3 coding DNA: TGTGCCAGCAACCCACTTCCAGGGATGAGCTCTGGGGCCAACGTCCTGACTTTC.

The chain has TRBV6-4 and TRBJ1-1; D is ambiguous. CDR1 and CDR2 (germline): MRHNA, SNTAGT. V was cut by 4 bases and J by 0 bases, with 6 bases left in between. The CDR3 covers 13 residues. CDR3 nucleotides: TGTGCCAGCAGTGCACAAATGAACACTGAAGCTTTCTTT. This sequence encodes CASSAQMNTEAFF.

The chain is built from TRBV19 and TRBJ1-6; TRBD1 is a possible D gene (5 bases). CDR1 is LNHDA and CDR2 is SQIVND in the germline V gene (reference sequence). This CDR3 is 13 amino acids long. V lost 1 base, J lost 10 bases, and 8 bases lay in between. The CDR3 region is CASSIGTLSPLHF. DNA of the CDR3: TGTGCCAGTAGTATAGGGACACTCTCACCCCTCCACTTT.

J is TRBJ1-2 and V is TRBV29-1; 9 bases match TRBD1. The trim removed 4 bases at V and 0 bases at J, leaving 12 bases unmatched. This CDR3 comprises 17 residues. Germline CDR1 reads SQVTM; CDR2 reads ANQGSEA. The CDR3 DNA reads TGCAGCGTTGGAGGGGGTGGGACAGGGATAGCTAACTATGGCTACACCTTC. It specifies CSVGGGGTGIANYGYTF.